The clone carrying this T cell receptor (beta chain) came up once. Followed over time, Seattle patients had been enrolled while infection was active. CDR1 is GTSNPN, CDR2 SVGIG, per germline (reference sequence). This CDR3 region has 13 residues. The V and J ends lost 7 bases and 1 base, in that order; junction bases with no gene match: 3. This sample is drawn from a study of blood T cell repertoires in COVID-19. Study-level background: There were acute and convalescent COVID-19 samples, and they came from the United States, Italy and Spain. Sample material is recorded as cDNA or gDNA derived from T cells, B-cell-depleted T cells, or PBMCs.

Original processing notes: Scientists estimated how many nucleated cells there were by amplifying reference gene primers. TCRdb's table, derived via immunoSEQ multiplex PCR, lists solely in-frame clones and lacks some. That table is the source of V, J and clone size, and D and trimming were worked out from the DNA. The sample has approximately 170,000 clones, more than 75% seen once. The chain combines TRBV30 with TRBJ2-2, with 7 nucleotides matching TRBD1. The sequenced material came from peripheral blood. The source of this sequence is a man aged 18 to 30 with COVID-19, enrolled during active disease. The DNA for the CDR3 is TGTGCCTTCCGGGACAGGAACACCGGGGAGCTGTTTTTT. Its translation is CAFRDRNTGELFF. Full variable domain (rest looked up from reference TRBV30 and TRBJ2-2): SQTIHQWPATLVQPVGSPLSLECTVEGTSNPNLYWYRQAAGRGLQLLFYSVGIGQISSEVPQNLSASRPQDRQFILSSKKLLLSDSGFYLCAFRDRNTGELFFGEGSRLTVL.